A selection of T cell receptor beta chains follows, all from one sample in a study of cytomegalovirus exposure and HLA in healthy donors. Method: immunoSEQ multiplex PCR; TCRdb's copy keeps in-frame clones and lacks some. The sample records 200,000 to 250,000 clones, about 86% being singletons. Sequencing was carried out using PBMCs. These receptors all come from a woman in her fifties or sixties in good health and CMV-seropositive. Each CDR3 is given with its conserved first and last residue. A D gene is named only where the DNA matches it firmly. Size values are once, few and many counts, or a class for expanded clones, and some rows have none.

J gene: TRBJ2-7; D gene: TRBD2; clone size: -; V gene: TRBV5-1; CDR3 DNA: TGCGCCAGCAGCTTGGATAGGCAGTATAGCGGGAGGACCGGCTACGAGCAGTACTTC; CDR3 protein: CASSLDRQYSGRTGYEQYF
J gene: TRBJ2-1; D gene: TRBD2; clone size: -; V gene: TRBV28; CDR3 DNA: TGTGCCAGCAGTCATAGCGGGAGGGCCAGGAATGAGCAGTTCTTC; CDR3 protein: CASSHSGRARNEQFF
J gene: TRBJ1-2; D gene: -; clone size: -; V gene: TRBV30; CDR3 DNA: TGTGCCTGGAGTCTGGGGGCCGTCCCCTATGGCTACACCTTC; CDR3 protein: CAWSLGAVPYGYTF
J gene: TRBJ2-2; D gene: -; clone size: once; V gene: TRBV4-1; CDR3 DNA: TGCGCCAGCAGCCTCGGGAGAACCACCGGGGAGCTGTTTTTT; CDR3 protein: CASSLGRTTGELFF
J gene: TRBJ2-7; D gene: TRBD1; clone size: -; V gene: TRBV6-5; CDR3 DNA: TGTGCCAGCAGGTCGACAGGGAACGAGCAGTACTTC; CDR3 protein: CASRSTGNEQYF
J gene: TRBJ2-3; D gene: TRBD2; clone size: once; V gene: TRBV6-4; CDR3 DNA: TGTGCCAGCGCGAGCGGGAGAGGTACAGATACGCAGTATTTT; CDR3 protein: CASASGRGTDTQYF
J gene: TRBJ2-7; D gene: TRBD1; clone size: -; V gene: TRBV28; CDR3 DNA: TGTGCCAGCAGTTCCTATTACCGGGACAGCTCCTACGAGCAGTACTTC; CDR3 protein: CASSSYYRDSSYEQYF
J gene: TRBJ1-6; D gene: TRBD1; clone size: few; V gene: TRBV10-3; CDR3 DNA: TGTGCCATCAGTGAGGGGACAGTCTCCTATAATTCACCCCTCCACTTT; CDR3 protein: CAISEGTVSYNSPLHF
J gene: TRBJ1-1; D gene: TRBD1; clone size: -; V gene: TRBV18; CDR3 DNA: TGTGCCAGCTCACCTATGGACAGGGGAGCTTTCTTT; CDR3 protein: CASSPMDRGAFF
J gene: TRBJ1-6; D gene: -; clone size: -; V gene: TRBV2; CDR3 DNA: TGTGCCAGCAGTGTTGAGTGGAATTCACCCCTCCACTTT; CDR3 protein: CASSVEWNSPLHF
J gene: TRBJ1-2; D gene: -; clone size: once; V gene: TRBV5-1; CDR3 DNA: TGCGCCAGCAGCTTGGGGCCGTCAGCTAACTATGGCTACACCTTC; CDR3 protein: CASSLGPSANYGYTF
J gene: TRBJ2-7; D gene: TRBD2; clone size: -; V gene: TRBV5-1; CDR3 DNA: TGCGCCAGCTCGGGCGGGAGAAGCTACGAGCAGTACTTC; CDR3 protein: CASSGGRSYEQYF
J gene: TRBJ2-3; D gene: -; clone size: -; V gene: TRBV5-1; CDR3 DNA: TGCGCCAGCAGCTTGTTGGGAGAGATAGATACGCAGTATTTT; CDR3 protein: CASSLLGEIDTQYF
J gene: TRBJ1-4; D gene: -; clone size: -; V gene: TRBV7-3; CDR3 DNA: TGTGCCAGCAGCTTAATGGGGGGTCTTAATGAAAAACTGTTTTTT; CDR3 protein: CASSLMGGLNEKLFF
J gene: TRBJ2-7; D gene: TRBD2; clone size: -; V gene: TRBV6-1; CDR3 DNA: TGTGCCAGCAGATCGACTAGCTGGGTGTCCTACGAGCAGTACTTC; CDR3 protein: CASRSTSWVSYEQYF
J gene: TRBJ2-7; D gene: TRBD2; clone size: -; V gene: TRBV9; CDR3 DNA: TGTGCCAGCAGCGCCGAGACTAGCGCGCCCTACGAGCAGTACTTC; CDR3 protein: CASSAETSAPYEQYF
J gene: TRBJ1-2; D gene: -; clone size: -; V gene: TRBV28; CDR3 DNA: TGTGCCAGCAGTTCCCCTTGGGGGCTATATGGCTACACCTTC; CDR3 protein: CASSSPWGLYGYTF
J gene: TRBJ2-1; D gene: -; clone size: -; V gene: TRBV9; CDR3 DNA: TGTGCCAGCAGCGTAGTACCGGAGCCTTACAATGAGCAGTTCTTC; CDR3 protein: CASSVVPEPYNEQFF
J gene: TRBJ2-1; D gene: TRBD2; clone size: once; V gene: TRBV7-3; CDR3 DNA: TGTGCCAGCAGCCCGCTACCCCGGGGGGGAAATGAGCAGTTCTTC; CDR3 protein: CASSPLPRGGNEQFF
J gene: TRBJ1-5; D gene: -; clone size: -; V gene: TRBV9; CDR3 DNA: TGTGCCAGCGGGGACACAATTCAGCCCCAGCATTTT; CDR3 protein: CASGDTIQPQHF
J gene: TRBJ1-2; D gene: TRBD1; clone size: -; V gene: TRBV27; CDR3 DNA: TGTGCCAGCAGTCTAACCGGGACAGCTAACTATGGCTACACCTTC; CDR3 protein: CASSLTGTANYGYTF
J gene: TRBJ2-7; D gene: TRBD2; clone size: once; V gene: TRBV6-1; CDR3 DNA: TGTGCCAGCAGTCCTAGCGGGCACGAGCAGTACTTC; CDR3 protein: CASSPSGHEQYF
J gene: TRBJ2-3; D gene: -; clone size: few; V gene: TRBV11-3; CDR3 DNA: TGTGCCAGCAGCTCGGGGATGGGGGGAAGCGGTACGCAGTATTTT; CDR3 protein: CASSSGMGGSGTQYF
J gene: TRBJ1-5; D gene: -; clone size: once; V gene: TRBV19; CDR3 DNA: TGTGCCAGTAGTCGGACAAGGAGAGGTGATCAGCCCCAGCATTTT; CDR3 protein: CASSRTRRGDQPQHF
J gene: TRBJ2-7; D gene: TRBD2; clone size: -; V gene: TRBV7-2; CDR3 DNA: TGTGCCAGCAGCTCGAGAGGGACTAGCGGGAGCAGGGAGCAGTACTTC; CDR3 protein: CASSSRGTSGSREQYF
J gene: TRBJ1-1; D gene: -; clone size: -; V gene: TRBV7-2; CDR3 DNA: TGTGCCAGCAGCTTAGGGGGAGTGGGCACTGAAGCTTTCTTT; CDR3 protein: CASSLGGVGTEAFF
J gene: TRBJ2-1; D gene: TRBD2; clone size: -; V gene: TRBV4-1; CDR3 DNA: TGCGCCAGCACCACGTCGAAATGGCTAGCGGGAGGAAAACAGGATAAGGATGAGCAGTTCTTC; CDR3 protein: CASTTSKWLAGGKQDKDEQFF
J gene: TRBJ2-1; D gene: -; clone size: -; V gene: TRBV18; CDR3 DNA: TGTGCCAGCTCACCACCCGGGACTGGCTTCTTTGAGCAGTTCTTC; CDR3 protein: CASSPPGTGFFEQFF
J gene: TRBJ1-1; D gene: -; clone size: -; V gene: TRBV19; CDR3 DNA: TGTGCCAGTAGTGGAGGGCGGTACACTGAAGCTTTCTTT; CDR3 protein: CASSGGRYTEAFF
J gene: TRBJ2-7; D gene: TRBD2; clone size: -; V gene: TRBV18; CDR3 DNA: TGTGCCAGCTCACCCGGGGCTAGCGGTTCCTACGAGCAGTACTTC; CDR3 protein: CASSPGASGSYEQYF
J gene: TRBJ2-7; D gene: -; clone size: -; V gene: TRBV2; CDR3 DNA: TGTGCCAGCACTGGTCTAGCGCACGAGCAGTACTTC; CDR3 protein: CASTGLAHEQYF
J gene: TRBJ2-1; D gene: TRBD1; clone size: -; V gene: TRBV5-1; CDR3 DNA: TGCGCCAGCAGGACAGGGGGGTTGGACAATGAGCAGTTCTTC; CDR3 protein: CASRTGGLDNEQFF
J gene: TRBJ2-7; D gene: TRBD1; clone size: -; V gene: TRBV2; CDR3 DNA: TGTGCCAGCAGTATGAGACAGGGGTTGTACGAGCAGTACTTC; CDR3 protein: CASSMRQGLYEQYF
J gene: TRBJ1-2; D gene: TRBD1; clone size: once; V gene: TRBV5-1; CDR3 DNA: TGCGCCAGCAGCTCCCCAGGGGGCTCTGGCTACACCTTC; CDR3 protein: CASSSPGGSGYTF
J gene: TRBJ2-7; D gene: -; clone size: -; V gene: TRBV9; CDR3 DNA: TGTGCCAGCAGCGCGGGGAGCACCTACGAGCAGTACTTC; CDR3 protein: CASSAGSTYEQYF
J gene: TRBJ1-2; D gene: -; clone size: few; V gene: TRBV6-1; CDR3 DNA: TGTGCCAGCAGTGACAGGAACTATGGCTACACCTTC; CDR3 protein: CASSDRNYGYTF
J gene: TRBJ1-2; D gene: TRBD1; clone size: -; V gene: TRBV19; CDR3 DNA: TGTGCCAGTATAAGGGACAGTTCTAACTATGGCTACACCTTC; CDR3 protein: CASIRDSSNYGYTF
J gene: TRBJ2-5; D gene: -; clone size: -; V gene: TRBV2; CDR3 DNA: TGTGCCAGCAGCTACGAATCAAGCGGAGGAGAGACCCAGTACTTC; CDR3 protein: CASSYESSGGETQYF
J gene: TRBJ1-2; D gene: TRBD1; clone size: -; V gene: TRBV28; CDR3 DNA: TGTGCCAGCAGACCAGGGGGCGTCTATGGCTACACCTTC; CDR3 protein: CASRPGGVYGYTF
J gene: TRBJ1-2; D gene: TRBD1; clone size: -; V gene: TRBV4-2; CDR3 DNA: TGTGCCAGCAGCCAAGATGGACAGGGGGTATTACATGGCTACACCTTC; CDR3 protein: CASSQDGQGVLHGYTF
J gene: TRBJ2-7; D gene: -; clone size: -; V gene: TRBV7-9; CDR3 DNA: TGTTCCAGCAGCTTCACTGGCTACGAGCAGTACTTC; CDR3 protein: CSSSFTGYEQYF
J gene: TRBJ1-2; D gene: -; clone size: -; V gene: TRBV5-1; CDR3 DNA: TGCGCCAGCAGCTTGGACGGTCGGAACTATGGCTACACCTTC; CDR3 protein: CASSLDGRNYGYTF
J gene: TRBJ1-5; D gene: TRBD1; clone size: -; V gene: TRBV7-2; CDR3 DNA: TGTGCCAGCAGCAAGACCGGGACAGGGGTTATCGGGAGCAATCAGCCCCAGCATTTT; CDR3 protein: CASSKTGTGVIGSNQPQHF
J gene: TRBJ2-6; D gene: -; clone size: -; V gene: TRBV4-1; CDR3 DNA: TGCGCCAGCAGCCAAGACAACAGGGTTATCGCTGGGGCCAACGTCCTGACTTTC; CDR3 protein: CASSQDNRVIAGANVLTF
J gene: TRBJ1-2; D gene: -; clone size: -; V gene: TRBV19; CDR3 DNA: TGTGCCAGTAGTATGGATACAGGCCGATACGGCTACACCTTC; CDR3 protein: CASSMDTGRYGYTF
J gene: TRBJ1-1; D gene: -; clone size: -; V gene: TRBV9; CDR3 DNA: TGTGCCAGCAGCAAAGCGGGCCCTGAAGCTTTCTTT; CDR3 protein: CASSKAGPEAFF
J gene: TRBJ2-7; D gene: -; clone size: -; V gene: TRBV7-9; CDR3 DNA: TGTGCCAGCAGCTTAGGTTTGAGTGGTGGTTTCTACGAGCAGTACTTC; CDR3 protein: CASSLGLSGGFYEQYF